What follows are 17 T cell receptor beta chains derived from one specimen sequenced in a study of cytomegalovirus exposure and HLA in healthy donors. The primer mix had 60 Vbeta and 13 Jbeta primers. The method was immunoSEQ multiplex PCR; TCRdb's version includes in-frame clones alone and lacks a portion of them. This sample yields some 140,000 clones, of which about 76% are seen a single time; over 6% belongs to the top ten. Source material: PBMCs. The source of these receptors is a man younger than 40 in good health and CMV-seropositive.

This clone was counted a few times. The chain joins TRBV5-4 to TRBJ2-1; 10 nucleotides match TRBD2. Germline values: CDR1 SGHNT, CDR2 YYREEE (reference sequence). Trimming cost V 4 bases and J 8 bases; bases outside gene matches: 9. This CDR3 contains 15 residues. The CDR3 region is CASSVQRGGWDEQFF. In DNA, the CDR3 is TGTGCCAGCAGCGTCCAGCGGGGGGGCTGGGATGAGCAGTTCTTC. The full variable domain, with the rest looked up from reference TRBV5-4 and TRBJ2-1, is ETGVTQSPTHLIKTRGQQVTLRCSSQSGHNTVSWYQQALGQGPQFIFQYYREEENGRGNFPPRFSGLQFPNYSSELNVNALELDDSALYLCASSVQRGGWDEQFFGPGTRLTVL.

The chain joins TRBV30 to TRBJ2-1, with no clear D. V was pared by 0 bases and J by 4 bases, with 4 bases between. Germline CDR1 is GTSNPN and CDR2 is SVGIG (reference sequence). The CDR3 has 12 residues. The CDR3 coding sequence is TGTGCCTGGAGTGTACAATACAATGAGCAGTTCTTC. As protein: CAWSVQYNEQFF.

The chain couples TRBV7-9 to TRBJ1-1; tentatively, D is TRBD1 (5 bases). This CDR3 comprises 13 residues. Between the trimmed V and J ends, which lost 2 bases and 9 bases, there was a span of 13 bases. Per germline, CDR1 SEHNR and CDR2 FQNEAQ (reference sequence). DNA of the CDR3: TGTGCCAGCAGCTTAACAAGGGGAGGGCAAGCTTTCTTT. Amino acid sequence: CASSLTRGGQAFF.

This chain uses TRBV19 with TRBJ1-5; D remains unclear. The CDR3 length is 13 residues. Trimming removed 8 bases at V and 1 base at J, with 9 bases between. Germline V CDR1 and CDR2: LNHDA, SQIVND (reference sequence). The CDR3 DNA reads TGTGCCAGTGCCCTAGCCAGCAATCAGCCCCAGCATTTT. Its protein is CASALASNQPQHF.

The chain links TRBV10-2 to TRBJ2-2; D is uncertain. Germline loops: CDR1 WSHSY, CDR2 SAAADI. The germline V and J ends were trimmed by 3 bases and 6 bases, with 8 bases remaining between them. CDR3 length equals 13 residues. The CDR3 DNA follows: TGCGCCAGCAGTGATCAGGTCGCCGGGGAGCTGTTTTTT. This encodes CASSDQVAGELFF.

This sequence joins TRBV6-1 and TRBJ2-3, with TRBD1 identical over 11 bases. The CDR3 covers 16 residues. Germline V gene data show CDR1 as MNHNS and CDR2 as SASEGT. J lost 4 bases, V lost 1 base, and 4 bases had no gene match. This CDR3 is CASSEGGQGDPDTQYF. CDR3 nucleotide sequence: TGTGCCAGCAGTGAAGGGGGACAGGGGGATCCAGATACGCAGTATTTT.

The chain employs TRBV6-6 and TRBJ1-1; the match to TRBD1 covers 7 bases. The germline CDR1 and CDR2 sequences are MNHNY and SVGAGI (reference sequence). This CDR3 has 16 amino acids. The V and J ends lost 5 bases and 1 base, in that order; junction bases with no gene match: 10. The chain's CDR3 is CASSTPRQGTNTEAFF. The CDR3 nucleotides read TGTGCCAGCAGTACTCCCCGACAGGGCACGAACACTGAAGCTTTCTTT.

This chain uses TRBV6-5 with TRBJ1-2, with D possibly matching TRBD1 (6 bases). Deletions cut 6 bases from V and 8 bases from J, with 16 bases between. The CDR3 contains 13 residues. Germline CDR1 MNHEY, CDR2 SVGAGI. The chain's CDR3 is CASSRQGTGGYTF. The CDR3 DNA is TGTGCCAGCAGCCGCCAGGGGACCGGCGGCTACACCTTC.

CDR3: CASSYSDRGFDYEQYF. CDR3 sequence (DNA): TGTGCCAGCAGTTACTCGGACAGGGGGTTCGACTACGAGCAGTACTTC. The genes are TRBV6-5 and TRBJ2-7; 10 bases line up with TRBD1. Germline V CDR1 and CDR2: MNHEY, SVGAGI. Losses at the gene ends were 0 bases for V and 3 bases for J; bases not matched to a gene: 5. This CDR3 has 16 residues.

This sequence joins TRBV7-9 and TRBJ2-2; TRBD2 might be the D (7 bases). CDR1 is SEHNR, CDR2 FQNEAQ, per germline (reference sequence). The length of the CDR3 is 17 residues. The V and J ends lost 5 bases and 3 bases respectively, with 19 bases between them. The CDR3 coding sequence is TGTGCCAGCAGCCGAGGGGGGGCGGAAAGACACACCGGGGAGCTGTTTTTT. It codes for CASSRGGAERHTGELFF.

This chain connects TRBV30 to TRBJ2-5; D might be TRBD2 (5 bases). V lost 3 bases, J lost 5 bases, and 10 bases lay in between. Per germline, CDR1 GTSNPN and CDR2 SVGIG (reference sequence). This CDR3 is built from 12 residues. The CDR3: CAWRKGEETQYF. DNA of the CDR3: TGTGCCTGGAGAAAGGGAGAGGAGACCCAGTACTTC.

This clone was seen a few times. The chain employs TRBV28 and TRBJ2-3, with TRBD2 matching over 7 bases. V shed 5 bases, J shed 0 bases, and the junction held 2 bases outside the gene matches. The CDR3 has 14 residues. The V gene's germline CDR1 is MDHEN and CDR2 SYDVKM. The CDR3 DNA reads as TGTGCCAGCAGTAGCGGGACTAGCACAGATACGCAGTATTTT. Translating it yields CASSSGTSTDTQYF.

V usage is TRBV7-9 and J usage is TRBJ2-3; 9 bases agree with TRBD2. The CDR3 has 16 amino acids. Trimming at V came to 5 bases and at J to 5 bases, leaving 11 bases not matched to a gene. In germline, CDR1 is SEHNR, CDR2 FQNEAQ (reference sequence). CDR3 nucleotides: TGTGCCAGCAGCCCCCCGAAGGCTAGCGGGGTAGATACGCAGTATTTT. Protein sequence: CASSPPKASGVDTQYF.

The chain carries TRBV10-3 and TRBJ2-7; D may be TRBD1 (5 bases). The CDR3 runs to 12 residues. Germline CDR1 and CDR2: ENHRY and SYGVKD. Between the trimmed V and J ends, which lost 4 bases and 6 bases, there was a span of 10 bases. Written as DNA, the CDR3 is TGTGCCATCAGTGCCCAGGGCCCCGAGCAGTACTTC. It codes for CAISAQGPEQYF.

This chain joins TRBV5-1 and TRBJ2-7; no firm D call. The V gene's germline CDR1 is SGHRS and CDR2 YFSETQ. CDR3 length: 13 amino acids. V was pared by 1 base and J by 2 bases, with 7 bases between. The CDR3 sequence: CASSLLAAYEQYF. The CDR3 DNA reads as TGCGCCAGCAGCTTGTTGGCAGCCTACGAGCAGTACTTC.

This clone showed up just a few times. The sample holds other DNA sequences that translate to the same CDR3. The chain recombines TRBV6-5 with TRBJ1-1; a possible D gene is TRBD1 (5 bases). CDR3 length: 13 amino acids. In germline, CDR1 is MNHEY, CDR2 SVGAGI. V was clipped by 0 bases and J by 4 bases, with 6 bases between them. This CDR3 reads CASSYSGGTEAFF. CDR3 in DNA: TGTGCCAGCAGTTACTCCGGGGGCACTGAAGCTTTCTTT.

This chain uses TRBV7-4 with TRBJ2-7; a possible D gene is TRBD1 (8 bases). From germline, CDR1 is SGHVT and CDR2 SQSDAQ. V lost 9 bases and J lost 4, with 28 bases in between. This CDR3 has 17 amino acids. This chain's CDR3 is CARLPQGGGLGTYEQYF. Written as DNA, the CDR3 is TGTGCCAGACTCCCACAGGGGGGGGGCCTCGGTACGTACGAGCAGTACTTC.